These 8 T cell receptor beta chains originate from one sample sequenced in a study of post-analysis software for immune sequencing data. Study results and limitations: TRBV5-6, TRBV5-1 and TRBV20-1 belonged to a set of a handful of TRBV segments that were more frequent in patients than controls.

The authors incorporated unique molecular identifiers into the TCR beta cDNA libraries. One entry per CDR3 protein, called by TCRdb with MiXCR from the PCR reads. Of more than 450,000 distinct CDR3 sequences in the sample, less than 40% were seen once. These receptors lack a known antigen. The material sequenced was blood. These TCRs come from a girl aged 2-17 years with multiple sclerosis.

This sequence joins TRBV4-1 and TRBJ2-1; 7 bases line up with TRBD1. The CDR3 length is 15 residues. Per germline, CDR1 MGHRA and CDR2 YSYEKL. V shed 4 bases and J 10 bases; nucleotides not matched to a gene: 13. Here the CDR3 DNA reads TGCGCCAGCAGCCCCCAGGGACAGCCCGTTATAGAGCAGTTCTTC. Its translation: CASSPQGQPVIEQFF.

This clonotype was seen a few times. The V gene is TRBV6-6, the J gene TRBJ1-2; 8 bases agree with TRBD1. This CDR3 is built from 16 residues. Trimming at V came to 4 bases and at J to 0 bases, leaving 7 bases not matched to a gene. Germline V gene lookup returns CDR1 MNHNY and CDR2 SVGAGI (reference sequence). The CDR3 DNA is TGTGCCAGCAGTTCCACCGGGACAGGAACTAACTATGGCTACACCTTC. This gives the protein CASSSTGTGTNYGYTF.

This clonotype was observed once. V is TRBV20-1 and J is TRBJ2-2, with D possibly being TRBD2 (5 bases). The CDR3 runs to 13 residues. V was pared by 1 base and J by 7 bases, with 10 bases between. The germline V gene has CDR1 DFQATT and CDR2 SNEGSKA (reference sequence). The CDR3: CSARGPGSGELFF. In DNA, the CDR3 is TGCAGTGCTAGAGGGCCGGGAAGCGGGGAGCTGTTTTTT.

This clonotype was seen a few times. This rearrangement joins TRBV18 to TRBJ2-1, with D possibly TRBD2 on 5 matching bases. Germline CDR1 and CDR2: KGHSH and LQKENI. The V and J ends lost 3 bases and 8 bases respectively, with 14 bases between them. The CDR3 extends over 14 amino acids. The CDR3 here is CASSPQRGFDEQFF. CDR3 in DNA: TGTGCCAGCTCACCTCAACGCGGGTTCGATGAGCAGTTCTTC.

This clonotype has a handful of counts. The chain is built from TRBV5-5 and TRBJ1-1; possible D gene TRBD1, 5 bases. V was clipped by 0 bases and J by 4 bases, with 13 bases between them. Germline values: CDR1 SGHKS, CDR2 YYEKEE (reference sequence). The length of the CDR3 is 15 residues. The CDR3 protein is CASSLVGGYATEAFF. CDR3 in DNA: TGTGCCAGCAGCTTGGTGGGGGGGTATGCCACTGAAGCTTTCTTT.

This clonotype has more than one count but fewer than ten. This rearrangement joins TRBV7-2 to TRBJ2-3; possible D gene TRBD2, 6 bases. The V and J ends lost 5 bases and 4 bases respectively, with 22 bases between them. This CDR3 has 17 residues. Looked up from germline, CDR1 is SGHTA and CDR2 is FQGNSA. The chain's CDR3 is CASSVLPGWEAADTQYF. The CDR3 nucleotides are TGTGCCAGCAGCGTTCTGCCCGGGTGGGAGGCGGCAGATACGCAGTATTTT.

The V and J genes are TRBV18 and TRBJ2-1; 11 bases are a match to TRBD1. CDR1 is KGHSH and CDR2 is LQKENI in the germline V gene. V shed 3 bases, J shed 8 bases, and the junction held 3 bases outside the gene matches. This CDR3 has 14 residues. The CDR3 DNA reads as TGTGCCAGCTCACCCCGGGACAGGGGGGATGAGCAGTTCTTC. Amino acids: CASSPRDRGDEQFF.

This chain links TRBV4-2 with TRBJ1-1; 7 bases map to TRBD1. Germline CDR1 LGHNA, CDR2 YNFKEQ. The CDR3 contains 17 residues. V shed 4 bases and J 0 bases; nucleotides not matched to a gene: 11. The CDR3: CASSLRDSRDMNTEAFF. CDR3 bases: TGTGCCAGCAGCCTACGGGACAGCAGAGATATGAACACTGAAGCTTTCTTT.